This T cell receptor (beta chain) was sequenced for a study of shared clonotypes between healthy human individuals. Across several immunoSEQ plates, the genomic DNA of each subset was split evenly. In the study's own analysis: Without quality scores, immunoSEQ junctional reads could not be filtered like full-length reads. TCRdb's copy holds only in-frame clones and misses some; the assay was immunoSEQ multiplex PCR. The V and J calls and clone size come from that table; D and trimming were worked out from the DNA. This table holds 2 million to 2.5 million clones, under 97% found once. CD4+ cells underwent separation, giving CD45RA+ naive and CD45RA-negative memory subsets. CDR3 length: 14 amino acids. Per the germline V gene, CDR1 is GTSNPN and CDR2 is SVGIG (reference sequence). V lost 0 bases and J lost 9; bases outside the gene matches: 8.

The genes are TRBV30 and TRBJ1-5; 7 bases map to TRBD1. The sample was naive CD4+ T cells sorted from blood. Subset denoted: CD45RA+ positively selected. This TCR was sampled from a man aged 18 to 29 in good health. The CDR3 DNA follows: TGTGCCTGGAGTGTACAGGCAGGGGGTCTGCCCCAGCATTTT. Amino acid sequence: CAWSVQAGGLPQHF.